This T cell receptor (beta chain) was sequenced in a study of blood T cell repertoires in COVID-19. Study at large: Material from acute and convalescent COVID-19 was sourced from the United States, Italy and Spain.

The CDR3 covers 13 residues. Trimming stripped 6 bases from V and 3 bases from J, with 11 bases between. Germline CDR1 reads MNHEY; CDR2 reads SMNVEV (reference sequence). Original handling: Amplifying reference gene primers gave estimates of nucleated cell counts. Clones were sequenced by immunoSEQ multiplex PCR, and TCRdb holds only the in-frame ones, with some missing. V, J and clone size derive from that table, while D and trimming were established from the DNA sequence. The top ten clones hold 1.1% of a sample with under 450,000 clones, approximately 80% of them seen once. This rearrangement joins TRBV27 to TRBJ1-1, with D perhaps TRBD1 (5 bases). The clonotype comes from a human donor with acute or convalescent COVID-19. The donor label of this sample is uncertain. Sequenced material: peripheral blood. CDR3: CASRPLRDTEAFF. CDR3 bases: TGTGCCAGCAGACCCCTCAGGGACACTGAAGCTTTCTTT.